These 28 T cell receptor beta chains share one sample of origin, sequenced in a study of OX40 agonist ivuxolimab in advanced cancers. The protocol was immunoSEQ multiplex PCR, while the TCRdb copy is restricted to in-frame clones and leaves out a portion. Of fewer than 85,000 clones listed, approximately 83% were seen once; the top ten hold 1.9%. The sequencing used CD4+ or CD8+ T cells sorted from blood, collected in a trial of the OX40 agonist ivuxolimab. These receptors came from an adult with an advanced solid tumor such as melanoma, head and neck, liver or kidney cancer.

The rearrangement links TRBV9 to TRBJ1-3; no reliable D call. The ends were cut back, 0 bases at V and 0 bases at J, with 7 bases in the middle. The V gene's germline CDR1 is SGDLS and CDR2 YYNGEE. This CDR3 is 15 amino acids long. CDR3 coding DNA: TGTGCCAGCAGCGTAGGTCCCAACTCTGGAAACACCATATATTTT. This encodes CASSVGPNSGNTIYF.

The chain has TRBV28 and TRBJ2-7; D is uncertain. In germline, CDR1 is MDHEN, CDR2 SYDVKM. V lost 6 bases and J lost 3, with 24 bases in between. The CDR3 spans 17 residues. In nucleotides, the CDR3 is TGTGCCAGCAGCCCCACTTCTGGCAGGCCGAATCACTACGAGCAGTACTTC. It specifies CASSPTSGRPNHYEQYF. The full variable domain, in which reference TRBV28 and TRBJ2-7 provide the parts outside the CDR3, is DVKVTQSSRYLVKRTGEKVFLECVQDMDHENMFWYRQDPGLGLRLIYFSYDVKMKEKGDIPEGYSVSREKKERFSLILESASTNQTSMYLCASSPTSGRPNHYEQYFGPGTRLTVT.

The genes are TRBV6-6 and TRBJ2-7; D might be TRBD1 (7 bases). The CDR3 is made up of 15 amino acids. CDR1 is MNHNY and CDR2 is SVGAGI in the germline V gene (reference sequence). With 8 bases removed from V and 0 bases from J, the gap between germline ends came to 17 bases. The CDR3 DNA follows: TGTGCCAGCGCCAGGGGGGACGAGAGCTCCTACGAGCAGTACTTC. Translating it yields CASARGDESSYEQYF.

The V gene is TRBV6-1, the J gene TRBJ2-7; 7 positions agree with TRBD2. This CDR3 has 13 amino acids. Trimming at V came to 6 bases and at J to 3 bases, leaving 5 bases not matched to a gene. The germline gives CDR1 MNHNS, CDR2 SASEGT. CDR3 nucleotides: TGTGCCAGCAGAGGACTAGGGCTCTACGAGCAGTACTTC. It encodes CASRGLGLYEQYF.

The V call is TRBV6-6, the J call TRBJ2-2; a weak D match, TRBD2 (6 bases). The CDR3 loop spans 13 amino acids. CDR1 MNHNY and CDR2 SVGAGI come from the germline V gene (reference sequence). V lost 6 bases to trimming and J lost 3 bases, with 8 bases between them. As DNA, the CDR3 is TGTGCCAGCAGGGAGGGCGACACCGGGGAGCTGTTTTTT. It translates to CASREGDTGELFF.

The genes are TRBV6-4 and TRBJ2-1; D is unclear. CDR1 and CDR2 from the germline V gene are MRHNA and SNTAGT. The CDR3 consists of 16 residues. The V and J ends lost 0 bases and 0 bases respectively, with 9 bases between them. For the CDR3, the DNA is TGTGCCAGCAGTGACTCTTTCGAGTTCTCCTACAATGAGCAGTTCTTC. It is translated as CASSDSFEFSYNEQFF.

V and J are TRBV28 and TRBJ2-3; D gene ambiguous. The CDR3 has 14 amino acids. V lost 7 bases, J lost 0 bases, and 11 bases lay in between. Germline CDR1 reads MDHEN; CDR2 reads SYDVKM. The CDR3 coding sequence is TGTGCCAGCAAAGCCGGTACGAGCACAGATACGCAGTATTTT. As protein: CASKAGTSTDTQYF.

V and J are TRBV2 and TRBJ2-7; D possibly matches TRBD1 or TRBD2 (5 bases each). The CDR3 extends over 13 amino acids. Trimming removed 4 bases at V and 5 bases at J, with 12 bases between. Germline CDR1 reads SNHLY; CDR2 reads FYNNEI. CDR3 amino acids: CASSGPRGDEQYF. CDR3 bases: TGTGCCAGCAGTGGTCCACGGGGCGACGAGCAGTACTTC.

This sequence joins TRBV30 and TRBJ1-2; no firm D call. Germline assignment: CDR1 GTSNPN and CDR2 SVGIG (reference sequence). Deletions cut 0 bases from V and 4 bases from J, with 6 bases between. The CDR3 consists of 12 residues. The CDR3 DNA reads as TGTGCCTGGAGTGTAAACAGCTATGGCTACACCTTC. It is translated as CAWSVNSYGYTF.

Comments on this clone: A much larger clone lies a single base off, so this may be a read error. The chain carries TRBV7-2 and TRBJ2-7; 10 bases are a match to TRBD2. CDR3 length: 15 residues. Germline loops: CDR1 SGHTA, CDR2 FQGNSA. The CDR3 nucleotides read TGTGCCAGCAGCCAAGTGCTAGCGGGGGACGGCGAGCAGTGCTTC. This codes for CASSQVLAGDGEQCF.

The V and J genes are TRBV7-2 and TRBJ1-5; possible D gene TRBD1, 5 bases. Germline CDR1 SGHTA, CDR2 FQGNSA. Trimming cost V 5 bases and J 5 bases, with 13 bases left between them. CDR3 length: 14 residues. Here the CDR3 reads CASSLGTADQPQHF. The CDR3 coding sequence is TGTGCCAGCAGCCTAGGGACGGCCGATCAGCCCCAGCATTTT.

V is TRBV28 and J is TRBJ1-4, with D perhaps matching TRBD1 (5 bases). The CDR3 contains 15 residues. CDR1 is MDHEN and CDR2 is SYDVKM in the germline V gene. The V and J ends lost 7 bases and 8 bases respectively, with 20 bases between them. The CDR3 DNA reads as TGTGCCAGCAAGATGCTGGGGGAAGGAAAAGAAAAACTGTTTTTT. Translating it yields CASKMLGEGKEKLFF.

The chain carries TRBV15 and TRBJ1-5; D ambiguous. Trimming removed 0 bases from V and 4 bases from J, with 7 bases in between. The CDR3 sequence is 14 residues long. Per the germline V gene, CDR1 is LNHNV and CDR2 is YYDKDF (reference sequence). DNA of the CDR3: TGTGCCACCAGCAGAGATCGGATGAATCAGCCCCAGCATTTT. Encoded protein: CATSRDRMNQPQHF. Full variable domain (rest looked up from reference TRBV15 and TRBJ1-5): DAMVIQNPRYQVTQFGKPVTLSCSQTLNHNVMYWYQQKSSQAPKLLFHYYDKDFNNEADTPDNFQSRRPNTSFCFLDIRSPGLGDTAMYLCATSRDRMNQPQHFGDGTRLSIL.

Notes on this clone: Sequence at one end of the junction differs from germline and may be a read error. The DNA for the CDR3 is TGTGCCAGCAGTAACTCCGACAGGGAGTCCTACAATGAGCAGTTCTTC. Its translation is CASSNSDRESYNEQFF. The chain combines TRBV6-5 with TRBJ2-1, with 7 bases fitting TRBD1. The CDR3 is made up of 16 amino acids. Germline V lookup: CDR1 MNHEY, CDR2 SVGAGI.

This chain joins TRBV19 and TRBJ2-7, with D unresolved. In germline, CDR1 is LNHDA, CDR2 SQIVND (reference sequence). The length of the CDR3 is 15 residues. Trimming took off 1 base at V and 4 bases at J, with 14 bases between the two ends. CDR3 amino acids: CASSIGDRPHYEQYF. CDR3 nucleotides: TGTGCCAGTAGTATAGGGGATAGGCCTCATTACGAGCAGTACTTC.

The CDR3 is CASSSYGSGRTADTQYF. CDR3 bases: TGTGCCAGCAGCTCCTATGGAAGCGGGCGAACGGCAGATACGCAGTATTTT. The chain combines TRBV7-3 with TRBJ2-3, with a tentative D call TRBD2 (6 bases). Looked up from germline, CDR1 is SGHTA and CDR2 is FQGTGA. This CDR3 comprises 17 residues. Trimming removed 4 bases from V and 4 bases from J, with 21 bases in between.

The chain employs TRBV5-4 and TRBJ1-2, with 7 nucleotides matching TRBD1. J lost 3 bases, V lost 6 bases, and 14 bases had no gene match. Germline V gene lookup returns CDR1 SGHNT and CDR2 YYREEE (reference sequence). The CDR3 length is 16 residues. The chain's CDR3 is CASTLSGGQNYYGYTF. CDR3 DNA: TGTGCCAGCACCCTGAGCGGGGGACAGAACTACTATGGCTACACCTTC.

The genes are TRBV28 and TRBJ2-3; TRBD2 agrees at 7 bases. Germline V gene data show CDR1 as MDHEN and CDR2 as SYDVKM. The CDR3 is made up of 15 amino acids. V was pared by 4 bases and J by 6 bases, with 10 bases of the junction left unmatched. As DNA, the CDR3 is TGTGCCAGCAGTTCGGGGGGTGCCCACAGTGATACGCAGTATTTT. Its translation is CASSSGGAHSDTQYF.

Here the CDR3 reads CASGPGGKETQYF. DNA of the CDR3: TGTGCCAGCGGCCCGGGAGGGAAAGAGACCCAGTACTTC. This rearrangement joins TRBV7-9 to TRBJ2-5; 8 nucleotides line up with TRBD2. CDR1 is SEHNR and CDR2 is FQNEAQ in the germline V gene (reference sequence). The CDR3 length is 13 residues. V lost 8 bases to trimming and J lost 3 bases; unmatched junction nucleotides: 5.

This clone showed up just a few times. V usage is TRBV5-4 and J usage is TRBJ1-2; maybe TRBD1 (5 bases). The germline CDR1 and CDR2 sequences are SGHNT and YYREEE (reference sequence). This CDR3 is 14 amino acids long. Trimming stripped 0 bases from V and 4 bases from J, with 10 bases between. Written as DNA, the CDR3 is TGTGCCAGCAGCTTGGTTGGACAAACCTATGGCTACACCTTC. It translates to CASSLVGQTYGYTF.

On this clone: The same CDR3 can be traced to other DNA sequences in this sample. The rearrangement joins TRBV5-1 to TRBJ2-5; no definite D call. V was cut by 2 bases and J by 2 bases, with 4 bases left in between. Germline CDR1 SGHRS, CDR2 YFSETQ. CDR3 length: 12 residues. This CDR3 reads CASSLVQETQYF. CDR3 sequence (DNA): TGCGCCAGCAGCTTAGTTCAAGAGACCCAGTACTTC. Using reference TRBV5-1 and TRBJ2-5 for the parts outside the CDR3, the full variable domain is KAGVTQTPRYLIKTRGQQVTLSCSPISGHRSVSWYQQTPGQGLQFLFEYFSETQRNKGNFPGRFSGRQFSNSRSEMNVSTLELGDSALYLCASSLVQETQYFGPGTRLLVL.

The CDR3 region has the DNA TGTGCCAGCAGCCAATACAGGGGTTTAGGCTACGAGCAGTACTTC. Translation: CASSQYRGLGYEQYF. The rearrangement links TRBV5-5 to TRBJ2-7; 7 bases map to TRBD1. The V gene end was trimmed by 4 bases and the J gene end by 3 bases; junction bases not matched to a gene: 10. The CDR3 covers 15 residues. Germline-derived CDR1 and CDR2 are SGHKS and YYEKEE (reference sequence).

The chain employs TRBV27 and TRBJ2-3; D ambiguous. Trimming cost V 3 bases and J 3 bases, with 7 bases left between them. The CDR3 covers 13 residues. Germline values: CDR1 MNHEY, CDR2 SMNVEV (reference sequence). CDR3 in DNA: TGTGCCAGCAGTTTTTTCCCTACAGATACGCAGTATTTT. Encoded protein: CASSFFPTDTQYF.

This clone was seen once. Other nucleotide sequences in the sample specify the same CDR3. The J gene is TRBJ2-7, the V gene TRBV30, with D uncertain. V shed 0 bases and J shed 7 bases, with 7 bases lying between them. CDR3 length: 11 residues. Germline V gene data show CDR1 as GTSNPN and CDR2 as SVGIG (reference sequence). CDR3 DNA sequence: TGTGCCTGGAGTGTGGTGGGGGAGCAGTACTTC. It codes for CAWSVVGEQYF.

The gene calls are TRBV7-2 and TRBJ2-1; TRBD2 might be the D (5 bases). Trimming removed 5 bases from V and 0 bases from J, with 23 bases in between. The CDR3 consists of 19 residues. Germline CDR1 SGHTA, CDR2 FQGNSA. This CDR3 reads CASSPVPVTTGSSYNEQFF. The CDR3 nucleotides read TGTGCCAGCAGCCCCGTTCCTGTAACGACGGGGAGCTCCTACAATGAGCAGTTCTTC.

A few counts support this clone. The chain employs TRBV19 and TRBJ1-3; a possible D gene is TRBD1 (5 bases). The V end lost 6 bases, the J end lost 1 base, and 10 bases lay between the germline ends. CDR3 length: 14 amino acids. The germline gives CDR1 LNHDA, CDR2 SQIVND (reference sequence). The CDR3 reads CASRLQGSGNTIYF. In DNA, the CDR3 is TGTGCCAGTAGGCTCCAGGGATCTGGAAACACCATATATTTT.

The V and J genes are TRBV7-8 and TRBJ2-3, with 11 bases matching TRBD2. The V gene's germline CDR1 is SGHVS and CDR2 FQNEAQ. This CDR3 comprises 15 residues. After removal of 0 bases from V and 7 bases from J, the junction contained 3 bases not matched to a gene. The CDR3, as DNA: TGTGCCAGCAGCTTAGCGGGGACTAGCGGACATACGCAGTATTTT. Translating it yields CASSLAGTSGHTQYF.

This rearrangement joins TRBV27 to TRBJ1-2; 7 nucleotides align to TRBD1. Trimming removed 8 bases from V and 2 bases from J; junction bases left unmatched: 5. Germline values: CDR1 MNHEY, CDR2 SMNVEV (reference sequence). The CDR3 runs 13 residues. CDR3 nucleotides: TGTGCCAGCCGGGACAGCCCCAACTATGGCTACACCTTC. As protein: CASRDSPNYGYTF.